A single sample gave rise to the 13 T cell receptor beta chains below, sequenced in a study of blood T cell repertoires in COVID-19. Here immunoSEQ multiplex PCR was the method, and the copy in TCRdb shows in-frame clones only, minus some. The sample yields about 43,000 clones, approximately 80% seen once. Sequencing was performed on peripheral blood. All receptors come from a woman aged 60-75 years with acute or convalescent COVID-19.

The V call is TRBV4-3, the J call TRBJ1-2; no firm D call. There are 13 residues in the CDR3. Trimming took 4 bases from V and 4 from J, leaving 10 bases between them. Looked up from germline, CDR1 is LGHNA and CDR2 is YSLEER. CDR3 sequence: CASSPYPAYGYTF. The CDR3, as DNA: TGCGCCAGCAGCCCCTACCCCGCCTATGGCTACACCTTC.

The rearrangement uses TRBV19 and TRBJ2-1, with 9 bases identical to TRBD2. With 5 bases clipped from V and 2 bases from J, the junction kept 4 bases outside the gene matches. This CDR3 region has 15 residues. Germline V CDR1 and CDR2: LNHDA, SQIVND (reference sequence). The DNA of the CDR3 is TGTGCCAGTAGTTCGGCGGGGGGGCCCTACAATGAGCAGTTCTTC. As protein: CASSSAGGPYNEQFF. Drawing the rest from reference TRBV19 and TRBJ2-1, the complete variable domain is DGGITQSPKYLFRKEGQNVTLSCEQNLNHDAMYWYRQDPGQGLRLIYYSQIVNDFQKGDIAEGYSVSREKKESFPLTVTSAQKNPTAFYLCASSSAGGPYNEQFFGPGTRLTVL.

This clone was detected only a few times. The chain links TRBV5-1 to TRBJ1-2; D perhaps matches TRBD1 (5 bases). Trimming pared 3 bases from V and 8 bases from J, leaving 20 bases between. The germline CDR1 and CDR2 sequences are SGHRS and YFSETQ. The CDR3 length is 15 residues. CDR3 bases: TGCGCCAGCAGCTCGGGTCAATTCGGGGGTGGCGGCTACACCTTC. This encodes CASSSGQFGGGGYTF.

The V and J genes are TRBV12-5 and TRBJ1-4, with a tentative D call TRBD1 (6 bases). V lost 7 bases to trimming and J lost 7 bases, with 10 bases between them. The CDR3 spans 12 residues. CDR1 and CDR2 (germline): LGHNT, FRNRAP. DNA of the CDR3: TGTGCTAGTGCCAGGGGTTTTGAAAAACTGTTTTTT. Translation gives CASARGFEKLFF.

This rearrangement joins TRBV29-1 to TRBJ2-7, with 10 bases identical to TRBD1. Trimming removed 6 bases from V and 3 bases from J; junction bases left unmatched: 2. Germline V lookup: CDR1 SQVTM, CDR2 ANQGSEA. CDR3 length: 12 residues. This CDR3 is CSVDRGGYEQYF. The CDR3 nucleotides are TGCAGCGTGGACAGGGGGGGCTACGAGCAGTACTTC.

The genes are TRBV4-2 and TRBJ1-2; D may be TRBD1 (5 bases). CDR3 length equals 15 residues. V was shortened by 0 bases and J by 7 bases, with 15 bases between the two germline ends. The germline V gene has CDR1 LGHNA and CDR2 YNFKEQ. The CDR3 region is CASSQDGQGRGGYTF. CDR3 sequence (DNA): TGTGCCAGCAGCCAAGATGGGCAGGGTAGGGGTGGCTACACCTTC.

The chain links TRBV9 to TRBJ2-1, with 10 bases matching TRBD2. This CDR3 spans 16 amino acids. Germline V CDR1 and CDR2: SGDLS, YYNGEE. The J segment lost 1 base and the V segment lost 6 bases, leaving 7 bases of the junction unmatched. The CDR3 nucleotides are TGTGCCAGCACGGCTAGCGGGGGCCTATCCTACAATGAGCAGTTCTTC. Protein product: CASTASGGLSYNEQFF. Together with reference TRBV9 and TRBJ2-1, the CDR3 gives the full variable domain: DSGVTQTPKHLITATGQRVTLRCSPRSGDLSVYWYQQSLDQGLQFLIQYYNGEERAKGNILERFSAQQFPDLHSELNLSSLELGDSALYFCASTASGGLSYNEQFFGPGTRLTVL.

The chain joins TRBV6-5 to TRBJ1-1, with 9 bases lining up with TRBD1. CDR3 length: 12 residues. J lost 6 bases, V lost 8 bases, and 4 bases had no gene match. Germline CDR1 reads MNHEY; CDR2 reads SVGAGI. CDR3 coding DNA: TGTGCCAGCGGAACAGGGGGCGCTGAAGCTTTCTTT. Its translation: CASGTGGAEAFF.

In this sample, this clone turned up once. This chain joins TRBV11-2 and TRBJ2-7; 9 bases are shared with TRBD2. V shed 0 bases and J 2 bases; nucleotides not matched to a gene: 5. Germline CDR1 reads SGHAT; CDR2 reads FQNNGV. The CDR3 consists of 16 residues. The CDR3 DNA is TGTGCCAGCAGCTTAGATTGGCTAGCGGGGACCTACGAGCAGTACTTC. The encoded protein is CASSLDWLAGTYEQYF.

In this sample, this clone turned up a few times. The V and J genes are TRBV18 and TRBJ1-2, with 7 nucleotides matching TRBD1. This CDR3 contains 13 residues. CDR1 and CDR2 (germline): KGHSH, LQKENI. Trimming at V came to 4 bases and at J to 4 bases, leaving 3 bases not matched to a gene. The CDR3 reads CASSRDRSYGYTF. CDR3 bases: TGTGCCAGCTCACGGGACAGATCCTATGGCTACACCTTC.

The CDR3 protein is CASRFGTEETQYF. The CDR3 DNA reads as TGTGCCAGCCGTTTCGGGACAGAAGAGACCCAGTACTTC. The chain links TRBV5-4 to TRBJ2-5; 7 nucleotides match TRBD1. V was clipped by 7 bases and J by 3 bases; unmatched bases: 6. This CDR3 has 13 residues. Germline-derived CDR1 and CDR2 are SGHNT and YYREEE (reference sequence).

This rearrangement joins TRBV7-2 to TRBJ2-1; TRBD1 agrees at 11 bases. With V trimmed by 5 bases and J by 2 bases, 2 bases remained unmatched. This CDR3 is 15 amino acids long. Looked up from germline, CDR1 is SGHTA and CDR2 is FQGNSA. The CDR3 nucleotides read TGTGCCAGCAGCAAGGGACAGGGGGCCTACAATGAGCAGTTCTTC. Protein sequence: CASSKGQGAYNEQFF. Full variable domain (remainder filled in from reference TRBV7-2 and TRBJ2-1): GAGVSQSPSNKVTEKGKDVELRCDPISGHTALYWYRQSLGQGLEFLIYFQGNSAPDKSGLPSDRFSAERTGGSVSTLTIQRTQQEDSAVYLCASSKGQGAYNEQFFGPGTRLTVL.

The sample holds one count of this clone. V gene TRBV2 combines with J gene TRBJ1-5; 8 bases agree with TRBD1. V shed 7 bases and J 4 bases; nucleotides not matched to a gene: 6. CDR3 length: 14 residues. The germline V gene has CDR1 SNHLY and CDR2 FYNNEI. In DNA form, the CDR3 reads TGTGCCAGCAACATGGGACAGGTAAATCAGCCCCAGCATTTT. Translated, it gives CASNMGQVNQPQHF.